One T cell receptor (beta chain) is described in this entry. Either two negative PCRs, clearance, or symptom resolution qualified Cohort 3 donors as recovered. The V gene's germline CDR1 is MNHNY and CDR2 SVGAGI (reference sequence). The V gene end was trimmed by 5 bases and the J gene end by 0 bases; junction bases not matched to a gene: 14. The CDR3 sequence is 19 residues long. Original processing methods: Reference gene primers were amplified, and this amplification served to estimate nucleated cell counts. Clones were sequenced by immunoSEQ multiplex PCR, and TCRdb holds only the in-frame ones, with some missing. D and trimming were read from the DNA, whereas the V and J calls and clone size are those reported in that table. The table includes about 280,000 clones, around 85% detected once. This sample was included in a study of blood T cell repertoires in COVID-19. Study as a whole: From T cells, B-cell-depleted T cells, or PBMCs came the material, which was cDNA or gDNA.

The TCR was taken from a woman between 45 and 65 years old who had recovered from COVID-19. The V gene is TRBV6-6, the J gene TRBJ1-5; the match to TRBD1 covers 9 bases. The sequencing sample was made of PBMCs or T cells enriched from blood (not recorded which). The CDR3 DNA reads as TGTGCCAGCAGTCCCTCCGGGACAGGGAAATATTATAGCAATCAGCCCCAGCATTTT. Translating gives CASSPSGTGKYYSNQPQHF.